Listed below are T cell receptor beta chains from one sample, sequenced in a study of CD8 T cells in Susac syndrome. MiXCR, applied by TCRdb to the immunoSEQ multiplex PCR reads, yields one record per CDR3 protein. The sample carries 250,000 to 300,000 distinct CDR3 sequences, approximately 85% recorded once. The specimen was CD8+ T cells from PBMCs. These receptors all come from a human donor with multiple sclerosis. Each CDR3 is given with its conserved first and last residue. Fields, in order: CDR3 protein, clone size, CDR3 length, J gene, V gene. Size is stated for part of the rows, as once, few or many counts, or as a class when the clone is expanded.

CASSPAFVRLGETQYF,-,16,TRBJ2-5,TRBV14
CASSSLRDSYNEQFF,-,15,TRBJ2-1,TRBV6-5
CASSLGLAGRNEQFF,-,15,TRBJ2-1,TRBV6-5
CASGLVPPGTNTGELFF,-,17,TRBJ2-2,TRBV12-5
CASSTGQVHSNQPQHF,-,16,TRBJ1-5,TRBV19
CASSFQGLEQYF,-,12,TRBJ2-7,TRBV28
CASSGRNSYNEQFF,-,14,TRBJ2-1,TRBV6-1
CASTMTSGRADPKNIQYF,-,18,TRBJ2-4,TRBV7-2
CASRFPPQFF,-,10,TRBJ2-1,TRBV7-4
CASSLNSLYGYTF,once,13,TRBJ1-2,TRBV7-9
CASSQERLDYEQYF,-,14,TRBJ2-7,TRBV4-1
CASSLALGGRNTEAFF,once,16,TRBJ1-1,TRBV7-9
CSVERDEGEQFF,-,12,TRBJ2-1,TRBV29-1
CASSFDRATGELFF,-,14,TRBJ2-2,TRBV6-2/TRBV6-3
CASSLFRGGTEAFF,-,14,TRBJ1-1,TRBV28
CSARDPGTAVIAEPQHF,-,17,TRBJ1-5,TRBV20-1
CASRYRGYNEQFF,-,13,TRBJ2-1,TRBV25-1
CASSSKDRVYADTQYF,-,16,TRBJ2-3,TRBV5-8
CASSGTGNFNQPQHF,-,15,TRBJ1-5,TRBV4-1
CASSLWGRESDTQYF,-,15,TRBJ2-3,TRBV11-2
CASSQEPHYGYTF,-,13,TRBJ1-2,TRBV4-3
CASRHKGPNYGYTF,-,14,TRBJ1-2,TRBV12-3/TRBV12-4
CASSDGSYEQYF,few,12,TRBJ2-7,TRBV16
CASSQDRGQVGLYAYEQYF,-,19,TRBJ2-7,TRBV4-2
CASSIADTTYEQYF,-,14,TRBJ2-7,TRBV19
CASSIASGDSTWAFF,-,15,TRBJ1-1,TRBV19
CASSRGPWTSGHSYEQYF,-,18,TRBJ2-7,TRBV11-2